The present T cell receptor (beta chain) was sequenced within a study of CD8 T cells in ankylosing spondylitis. Broader study findings: Clones that were linked to disease were CD8+ and were relatively rare in peripheral blood. Characteristic, it appeared, of ankylosing spondylitis blood was a TCR beta motif of roughly eight highly homologous variants. Matched ankylosing spondylitis synovial fluid reportedly showed significant enrichment of disease-linked clones.

This clonotype was counted only a few times. Its specificity is not known. With molecular barcodes, quantitative 5'-RACE was used to make the TCR beta libraries. TCRdb itself ran the 5' RACE reads through MiXCR, one entry per CDR3 protein. Of fewer than 200,000 distinct CDR3 sequences listed, about 18% are singletons. This CDR3 contains 15 residues. Trimming left V 7 bases short and J 0 bases short, with 12 bases between. The germline CDR1 and CDR2 sequences are ENHRY and SYGVKD. The TCR comes from a male donor aged 10 to 30 with ankylosing spondylitis or in good health (not recorded which). The chain recombines TRBV10-3 with TRBJ2-2; possible D gene TRBD2, 6 bases. The sequenced material came from blood, either unsorted or a sorted T cell fraction (not recorded which). In nucleotides, the CDR3 is TGTGCCATCACCGCGGGGCTCGCGAACACCGGGGAGCTGTTTTTT. It encodes CAITAGLANTGELFF.